The 5 T cell receptor beta chains reported below all come from one sample, sequenced in a study of molecular identifiers for immune sequencing clone quantification. TCRdb recomputed calls from the PCR reads with MiXCR, one row per CDR3 protein. The table lists over 85,000 distinct CDR3 sequences, approximately 22% of them singletons. Sequenced material: naive CD8+ T cells from blood, with Jurkat cell RNA spiked in. Subset meaning: FACS-sorted CD8+CD4-CCR7+CD45RA+ naive T cells. The receptors stem from a human donor in good health. Some libraries in this study had Jurkat cell RNA spiked in.

This clonotype was seen repeatedly, ten times or more. This chain joins TRBV27 and TRBJ1-4; 7 bases fit TRBD1. The junction had 11 bases not matched to a gene; V was cut back by 3 bases and J by 7 bases. The germline CDR1 and CDR2 sequences are MNHEY and SMNVEV (reference sequence). This CDR3 has 16 residues. The CDR3, as DNA: TGTGCCAGCAGTTTGTTAGGGGGCAGGAGTACTGAAAAACTGTTTTTT. This translates into CASSLLGGRSTEKLFF.

This chain joins TRBV6-2 or TRBV6-3 and TRBJ1-1; D perhaps matches TRBD1 (5 bases). The CDR3 runs to 13 residues. Germline V gene data show CDR1 as MNHEY and CDR2 as SVGEGT. Trimming cost V 6 bases and J 0 bases, with 8 bases left between them. The CDR3 DNA reads TGTGCCAGCAGCGACAGCTTGAACACTGAAGCTTTCTTT. Amino acids: CASSDSLNTEAFF.

This clonotype was observed many times. The rearrangement uses TRBV4-2 and TRBJ1-1, with a possible D match to TRBD1 (6 bases). Germline CDR1 LGHNA, CDR2 YNFKEQ. Trimming left V 4 bases short and J 3 bases short, with 15 bases between. The CDR3 is 15 residues long. CDR3 residues: CASSRTDSLDTEAFF. As DNA, the CDR3 is TGTGCCAGCAGCCGGACGGACAGTCTGGACACTGAAGCTTTCTTT.

J is TRBJ2-7 and V is TRBV7-9; 9 bases line up with TRBD2. The CDR3 has 15 amino acids. Trimming took 4 bases from V and 0 from J; bases not matched to a gene: 4. Germline CDR1 is SEHNR and CDR2 is FQNEAQ (reference sequence). The CDR3, as DNA: TGTGCCAGCAGCTCGGGACTAGCCGACTCCTACGAGCAGTACTTC. Encoded protein: CASSSGLADSYEQYF.

In regard to this clonotype: With a much larger clone just one base away, this may be a read error. The V gene is TRBV7-9, the J gene TRBJ2-5; tentatively, D is TRBD2 (6 bases). CDR1 SEHNR and CDR2 FQNEAQ come from the germline V gene (reference sequence). The CDR3 spans 14 residues. In nucleotides, the CDR3 is TGTGGCAGCAGCCGAGGGGACTTTCAAGAGACCCAGTACTTC. It specifies CGSSRGDFQETQYF.